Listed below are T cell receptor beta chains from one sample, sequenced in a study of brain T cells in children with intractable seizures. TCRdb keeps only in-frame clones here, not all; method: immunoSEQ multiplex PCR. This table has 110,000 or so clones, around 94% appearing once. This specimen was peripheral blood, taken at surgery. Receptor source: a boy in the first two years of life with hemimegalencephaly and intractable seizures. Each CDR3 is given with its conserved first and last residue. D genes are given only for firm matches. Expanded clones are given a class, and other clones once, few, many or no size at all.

CDR3nt: TGTGCCAGCAGCAAAGTATGGGGCAGGAGCAATCAGCCCCAGCATTTT
CDR3aa: CASSKVWGRSNQPQHF
v_gene: TRBV21-1
abundance: .
d_gene: .
j_gene: TRBJ1-5

CDR3nt: TGTGCCAGCAGCTACAGGGTCCCGCGAGGAACCGAGCAGTTCTTC
CDR3aa: CASSYRVPRGTEQFF
v_gene: TRBV7-2
abundance: .
d_gene: .
j_gene: TRBJ2-1

CDR3nt: TGCGCCAGCAGCCAACTATTTCCCGGGACAGGGAGCTATAACTATGGCTACACCTTC
CDR3aa: CASSQLFPGTGSYNYGYTF
v_gene: TRBV4-1
abundance: .
d_gene: TRBD1
j_gene: TRBJ1-2

CDR3nt: TGTGCCAGCAGTTTGCGGGGGGCCTCATCCTACGAGCAGTACTTC
CDR3aa: CASSLRGASSYEQYF
v_gene: TRBV28
abundance: .
d_gene: TRBD2
j_gene: TRBJ2-7

CDR3nt: TGTGCCAGCAGCCTCCGACAGGACAGCTCCTACGAGCAGTACTTC
CDR3aa: CASSLRQDSSYEQYF
v_gene: TRBV6-1
abundance: .
d_gene: .
j_gene: TRBJ2-7

CDR3nt: TGTGCCAGCAGACCCCTCACGACGGTTATGAACACTGAAGCTTTCTTT
CDR3aa: CASRPLTTVMNTEAFF
v_gene: TRBV28
abundance: medium-sized
d_gene: .
j_gene: TRBJ1-1

CDR3nt: TGTGCCAGCAGTTACCGGAACACTGAAGCTTTCTTT
CDR3aa: CASSYRNTEAFF
v_gene: TRBV6-5
abundance: .
d_gene: .
j_gene: TRBJ1-1

CDR3nt: TGTGCCAGCAAAGCCTGGGCAGGATCCTACAATGAGCAGTTCTTC
CDR3aa: CASKAWAGSYNEQFF
v_gene: TRBV27
abundance: .
d_gene: .
j_gene: TRBJ2-1

CDR3nt: TGTGCCTGGAGTAAAGGGAGCAATCAGCCCCAGCATTTT
CDR3aa: CAWSKGSNQPQHF
v_gene: TRBV30
abundance: .
d_gene: .
j_gene: TRBJ1-5

CDR3nt: TGTGCCAGCAGCGTAGCGGTCGACGGGGGGGAGCAGTACTTC
CDR3aa: CASSVAVDGGEQYF
v_gene: TRBV9
abundance: .
d_gene: TRBD2
j_gene: TRBJ2-7

CDR3nt: TGTGCCAGCAGCTTAGTGCGAGCGGGGGGACCCTACGAGCAGTACTTC
CDR3aa: CASSLVRAGGPYEQYF
v_gene: TRBV13
abundance: once
d_gene: TRBD2
j_gene: TRBJ2-7

CDR3nt: TGTGCCAGCTCACCCTGGACAGGAACGAACACTGAAGCTTTCTTT
CDR3aa: CASSPWTGTNTEAFF
v_gene: TRBV18
abundance: .
d_gene: TRBD1
j_gene: TRBJ1-1

CDR3nt: TGCGCCAGCAGCCAAGATGAGGGCCCCTCCTACAATGAGCAGTTCTTC
CDR3aa: CASSQDEGPSYNEQFF
v_gene: TRBV4-3
abundance: .
d_gene: .
j_gene: TRBJ2-1

CDR3nt: TGTGCCAGCAGTTACTCGATAGGGACAATGAACACTGAAGCTTTCTTT
CDR3aa: CASSYSIGTMNTEAFF
v_gene: TRBV6-2/TRBV6-3
abundance: .
d_gene: .
j_gene: TRBJ1-1